The 9 T cell receptor beta chains given below trace back to one sample, sequenced in a study of blood T cell repertoires in COVID-19. Profiling relied on immunoSEQ multiplex PCR, and the TCRdb table lists in-frame clones only, not all of them. This sample has about 74,000 clones, with 88% found just once. Sequenced: peripheral blood. All receptors come from an elderly woman with active or convalescent COVID-19.

The chain is built from TRBV6-2 or TRBV6-3 and TRBJ2-5, with 9 bases fitting TRBD1. The ends lost 5 bases at V and 5 bases at J; junction bases unmatched: 6. This CDR3 has 14 residues. CDR1 and CDR2 from the germline V gene are MNHEY and SVGEGT. In DNA form, the CDR3 reads TGTGCCAGCAGTGGGACAGGGTTCGGGGAGACCCAGTACTTC. Its translation: CASSGTGFGETQYF.

V and J are TRBV5-4 and TRBJ1-1; 7 nucleotides align to TRBD1. The ends lost 5 bases at V and 6 bases at J; junction bases unmatched: 7. The CDR3 is 13 amino acids. Germline assignment: CDR1 SGHNT and CDR2 YYREEE (reference sequence). The CDR3 DNA reads as TGTGCCAGCAGGACACAGGGGAGCGCTGAAGCTTTCTTT. Translated, it gives CASRTQGSAEAFF.

This clone showed up just a few times. This chain links TRBV10-1 with TRBJ2-7; 10 bases align to TRBD1. The CDR3 totals 14 residues. Germline V gene data show CDR1 as WNHNN and CDR2 as SYGVQD (reference sequence). Losses at the gene ends were 4 bases for V and 4 bases for J; bases not matched to a gene: 4. This CDR3 is CASSALGQGYEQYF. CDR3 in DNA: TGCGCCAGCAGTGCCCTGGGACAGGGGTACGAGCAGTACTTC.

This chain joins TRBV6-1 and TRBJ1-1; D is uncertain. V was shortened by 3 bases and J by 5 bases, with 4 bases between the two germline ends. The CDR3 totals 11 residues. Germline V gene lookup returns CDR1 MNHNS and CDR2 SASEGT. CDR3 amino acids: CASSDITEAFF. In DNA, the CDR3 is TGTGCCAGCAGTGATATAACTGAAGCTTTCTTT.

CDR3 sequence: CASTQAQGGGELFF. The CDR3 region has the DNA TGCGCCAGCACTCAGGCTCAGGGTGGCGGGGAGCTGTTTTTT. The chain is built from TRBV4-1 and TRBJ2-2, with D possibly being TRBD1 (5 bases). The V gene's germline CDR1 is MGHRA and CDR2 YSYEKL. The CDR3 runs 14 residues. The V end was cut by 7 bases, the J end by 7 bases, with 16 bases between.

This clone has a handful of counts. The chain joins TRBV4-2 to TRBJ2-1; 8 bases align to TRBD2. CDR3 length: 16 residues. The junction had 10 bases not matched to a gene; V was cut back by 4 bases and J by 5 bases. Germline CDR1 reads LGHNA; CDR2 reads YNFKEQ. The CDR3 sequence: CASSLSGLAGHNEQFF. CDR3 in DNA: TGTGCCAGCAGCCTCTCAGGGCTAGCGGGTCACAATGAGCAGTTCTTC.

This clone was observed a few times. The chain couples TRBV6-2 or TRBV6-3 to TRBJ1-2; 9 nucleotides match TRBD1. The CDR3 spans 14 residues. Trimming at V came to 5 bases and at J to 7 bases, leaving 8 bases not matched to a gene. Germline V lookup: CDR1 MNHEY, CDR2 SVGEGT. The CDR3 region is CASSRPGQGSGYTF. CDR3 nucleotides: TGTGCCAGCAGTCGCCCGGGACAGGGATCTGGCTACACCTTC.

This chain connects TRBV7-8 to TRBJ2-1, with TRBD2 as a possible D gene (6 bases). There are 15 residues in the CDR3. The V gene's germline CDR1 is SGHVS and CDR2 FQNEAQ. The V end lost 5 bases, the J end lost 0 bases, and 11 bases lay between the germline ends. CDR3 nucleotides: TGTGCCAGCAGCCTCTCTAGCGCCTCCTACAATGAGCAGTTCTTC. This codes for CASSLSSASYNEQFF.

This clone was recorded only once. This chain connects TRBV7-2 to TRBJ2-7; 10 bases align to TRBD1. There are 14 residues in the CDR3. Trimming took 4 bases from V and 6 from J; bases not matched to a gene: 6. The germline V gene has CDR1 SGHTA and CDR2 FQGNSA. The CDR3 region has the DNA TGTGCCAGCAGCTATAAGGGACAGGGGAGCGAGCAGTACTTC. Residues: CASSYKGQGSEQYF.